Below, 22 T cell receptor beta chains from the same sample are listed, as sequenced in a study of blood T cell repertoires in COVID-19. TCRdb keeps only in-frame clones here, not all; method: immunoSEQ multiplex PCR. The data hold about 170,000 clones, with more than 75% observed a single time. Sequencing was done on a sample of peripheral blood. These receptor sequences come from a man aged 65 to 79 with acute or convalescent COVID-19.

The chain has TRBV7-2 and TRBJ1-6; perhaps TRBD1 as D (5 bases). V dropped 3 bases and J dropped 6 bases, with 12 bases sitting between them. CDR3 length equals 15 residues. Germline V lookup: CDR1 SGHTA, CDR2 FQGNSA. The CDR3 bases are TGTGCCAGCAGCTTCCTGGGGCACCGTAATTCACCCCTCCACTTT. Translation gives CASSFLGHRNSPLHF. The entire variable domain, with the rest obtained from reference TRBV7-2 and TRBJ1-6, is as follows: GAGVSQSPSNKVTEKGKDVELRCDPISGHTALYWYRQSLGQGLEFLIYFQGNSAPDKSGLPSDRFSAERTGGSVSTLTIQRTQQEDSAVYLCASSFLGHRNSPLHFGNGTRLTVT.

In nucleotides, the CDR3 is TGTGCCAGCAGCTCAAATTGGGAGGGGCCGAAAGCTTTCTTT. The encoded protein is CASSSNWEGPKAFF. This chain joins TRBV11-2 and TRBJ1-1, with a tentative D call TRBD1 (5 bases). Trimming took 4 bases from V and 9 from J, leaving 18 bases between them. CDR1 and CDR2 (germline): SGHAT, FQNNGV. The CDR3 totals 14 residues.

V is TRBV9 and J is TRBJ1-6; 7 bases are a match to TRBD1. The CDR3 totals 15 residues. Germline V lookup: CDR1 SGDLS, CDR2 YYNGEE. The junction had 4 bases not matched to a gene; V was cut back by 1 base and J by 6 bases. The CDR3 nucleotides read TGTGCCAGCAGCGTAACGGGGACAGTTAATTCACCCCTCCACTTT. Its protein product is CASSVTGTVNSPLHF.

The chain employs TRBV28 and TRBJ2-3; 7 bases agree with TRBD2. Germline CDR1 reads MDHEN; CDR2 reads SYDVKM. This CDR3 has 15 residues. The V segment lost 1 base and the J segment 4 bases; nucleotides outside the gene matches: 5. The CDR3, as DNA: TGTGCCAGCAGTTTATTCGCGGGAGTGGCAGATACGCAGTATTTT. As protein: CASSLFAGVADTQYF.

The chain couples TRBV19 to TRBJ2-1, with D perhaps TRBD2 (6 bases). The germline V gene has CDR1 LNHDA and CDR2 SQIVND (reference sequence). This CDR3 has 16 amino acids. The V end lost 1 base, the J end lost 0 bases, and 10 bases lay between the germline ends. The CDR3 bases are TGTGCCAGTAGTATAGCCCTGGAGGGCTCCTACAATGAGCAGTTCTTC. Translating it yields CASSIALEGSYNEQFF.

V gene TRBV23-1 combines with J gene TRBJ2-3; D gene uncertain. TRBV23-1 is given ORF status, its function remaining uncertain. The V and J ends lost 0 bases and 0 bases respectively, with 13 bases between them. The CDR3 is 17 amino acids. The CDR3 bases are TGCGCCAGCAGTCAATCGAAGCCCAAACGAAGCACAGATACGCAGTATTTT. As protein: CASSQSKPKRSTDTQYF.

This clone is a singleton in its sample. This chain uses TRBV27 with TRBJ2-7; 8 bases match TRBD1. The junction had 3 bases not matched to a gene; V was cut back by 2 bases and J by 6 bases. Germline CDR1 and CDR2: MNHEY and SMNVEV (reference sequence). The CDR3 has 13 residues. CDR3 nucleotides: TGTGCCAGCAGTTTACTTACAGGGGGCGAGCAGTACTTC. Amino acids: CASSLLTGGEQYF.

The CDR3 is CASSRAGGTNTEAFF. CDR3 nucleotide sequence: TGCGCCAGCAGCCGGGCGGGGGGAACGAACACTGAAGCTTTCTTT. The chain carries TRBV4-3 and TRBJ1-1; tentative D call: TRBD1 (5 bases). V was trimmed by 4 bases and J by 1 base, leaving 13 bases between them. Germline V gene sequence: CDR1 LGHNA, CDR2 YSLEER. The CDR3 sequence is 15 residues long.

The chain combines TRBV6-2 or TRBV6-3 with TRBJ2-7; a possible D gene is TRBD1 (5 bases). CDR1 and CDR2 from the germline V gene are MNHEY and SVGEGT. The CDR3 has 15 amino acids. Trimming cost V 0 bases and J 2 bases, with 11 bases left between them. Written as DNA, the CDR3 is TGTGCCAGCAGTTACTCAGGGGATTTCGCCTACGAGCAGTACTTC. Protein product: CASSYSGDFAYEQYF.

V usage is TRBV5-1 and J usage is TRBJ2-2; 9 nucleotides match TRBD1. Trimming took 4 bases from V and 5 from J; bases not matched to a gene: 6. CDR3 length: 15 residues. Germline-derived CDR1 and CDR2 are SGHRS and YFSETQ. The CDR3 DNA is TGCGCCAGCAGCCAACCGGGACAGGGAACCGGGGAGCTGTTTTTT. Translating gives CASSQPGQGTGELFF.

The chain carries TRBV28 and TRBJ1-2; TRBD1 is a possible D gene (6 bases). Trimming cost V 6 bases and J 8 bases, with 16 bases left between them. Per germline, CDR1 MDHEN and CDR2 SYDVKM. The CDR3 contains 13 residues. This CDR3 reads CASSLNRDRGYTF. Written as DNA, the CDR3 is TGTGCCAGCAGCCTTAACAGGGATCGGGGCTACACCTTC.

The chain is built from TRBV28 and TRBJ2-5, with 8 bases aligning to TRBD1. Per germline, CDR1 MDHEN and CDR2 SYDVKM. The CDR3 has 14 residues. The V segment lost 3 bases and the J segment 6 bases; nucleotides outside the gene matches: 6. CDR3: CASSFSDRGKTQYF. The CDR3 nucleotides are TGTGCCAGCAGTTTCAGCGACAGGGGAAAGACCCAGTACTTC. Drawing the rest from reference TRBV28 and TRBJ2-5, the complete variable domain is DVKVTQSSRYLVKRTGEKVFLECVQDMDHENMFWYRQDPGLGLRLIYFSYDVKMKEKGDIPEGYSVSREKKERFSLILESASTNQTSMYLCASSFSDRGKTQYFGPGTRLLVL.

This clone has just one count. This rearrangement joins TRBV10-3 to TRBJ2-1; D gene ambiguous. V was pared by 0 bases and J by 0 bases, with 9 bases between. This CDR3 region has 16 residues. In germline, CDR1 is ENHRY, CDR2 SYGVKD. In DNA, the CDR3 is TGTGCCATCAGTGAGTCAACTACTTACTCCTACAATGAGCAGTTCTTC. Protein: CAISESTTYSYNEQFF.

The chain links TRBV5-6 to TRBJ1-1; D might be TRBD1 (5 bases). The CDR3 contains 16 residues. In germline, CDR1 is SGHDT, CDR2 YYEEEE. Trimming removed 1 base from V and 1 base from J, with 14 bases in between. CDR3 in DNA: TGTGCCAGCAGCTTGAGGCAGGGTCGTGGGAACACTGAAGCTTTCTTT. It yields the protein CASSLRQGRGNTEAFF.

This chain joins TRBV28 and TRBJ1-2; 8 bases match TRBD1. The CDR3 is 13 residues long. V was clipped by 7 bases and J by 4 bases; unmatched bases: 5. From germline, CDR1 is MDHEN and CDR2 SYDVKM. CDR3 bases: TGTGCCAGCACCCGACAGGGGCTCTATGGCTACACCTTC. Translation: CASTRQGLYGYTF.

This clone was seen a handful of times. The V call is TRBV28, the J call TRBJ1-6; D call uncertain. CDR1 is MDHEN and CDR2 is SYDVKM in the germline V gene. Trimming shortened V by 7 bases and J by 7 bases, and 17 bases separated the two germline ends. This CDR3 spans 15 amino acids. The CDR3 sequence: CASTPSGRFNSPLHF. The CDR3 DNA reads as TGTGCCAGCACCCCCTCAGGCAGGTTCAATTCACCCCTCCACTTT.

The chain carries TRBV15 and TRBJ2-3, with a weak D call TRBD1 (6 bases). The CDR3 spans 16 residues. The germline gives CDR1 LNHNV, CDR2 YYDKDF (reference sequence). Trimming pared 2 bases from V and 0 bases from J, leaving 12 bases between. The CDR3 DNA reads as TGTGCCACCAGCAGAAAGGGTAGGGGGAGCACAGATACGCAGTATTTT. It codes for CATSRKGRGSTDTQYF.

This clone has only one observation. V is TRBV30 and J is TRBJ2-1; unclear D gene. The CDR3 loop spans 15 amino acids. Germline CDR1 is GTSNPN and CDR2 is SVGIG (reference sequence). Trimming took off 1 base at V and 7 bases at J, with 17 bases between the two ends. CDR3 loop: CAWSAVNLRQNEQFF. In DNA form, the CDR3 reads TGTGCCTGGAGTGCAGTCAACCTAAGACAAAATGAGCAGTTCTTC.

The chain joins TRBV30 to TRBJ1-6; 8 positions match TRBD1. The germline V gene encodes CDR1 GTSNPN and CDR2 SVGIG (reference sequence). CDR3 length: 15 amino acids. After removal of 3 bases from V and 10 bases from J, the junction contained 11 bases not matched to a gene. The CDR3 protein is CAWSWVDRGSSPLHF. CDR3 in DNA: TGTGCCTGGAGCTGGGTAGACAGGGGATCCTCACCCCTCCACTTT.

The chain links TRBV30 to TRBJ2-3; perhaps TRBD2 as D (5 bases). Trimming pared 0 bases from V and 4 bases from J, leaving 14 bases between. Germline CDR1 reads GTSNPN; CDR2 reads SVGIG (reference sequence). The CDR3 has 15 amino acids. The CDR3 sequence: CAWSVSGKIADTQYF. In nucleotides, the CDR3 is TGTGCCTGGAGTGTGTCGGGAAAGATTGCAGATACGCAGTATTTT.

The V gene is TRBV5-4, the J gene TRBJ1-1; 7 bases align to TRBD1. Germline assignment: CDR1 SGHNT and CDR2 YYREEE (reference sequence). The CDR3 is made up of 11 amino acids. Germline trimming cut 2 bases from V and 11 bases from J; bases unmatched to any gene: 3. CDR3 DNA: TGTGCCAGCAGCTTACAGGGGTCGGCTTTCTTT. This sequence encodes CASSLQGSAFF.

This chain links TRBV30 with TRBJ2-1; D uncertain. This CDR3 region has 15 residues. Germline CDR1 is GTSNPN and CDR2 is SVGIG (reference sequence). Trimming cost V 3 bases and J 7 bases, with 19 bases left between them. The CDR3 loop is CAWRETLLPFNEQFF. The CDR3 nucleotides read TGTGCCTGGAGAGAGACTCTCCTCCCATTTAATGAGCAGTTCTTC.